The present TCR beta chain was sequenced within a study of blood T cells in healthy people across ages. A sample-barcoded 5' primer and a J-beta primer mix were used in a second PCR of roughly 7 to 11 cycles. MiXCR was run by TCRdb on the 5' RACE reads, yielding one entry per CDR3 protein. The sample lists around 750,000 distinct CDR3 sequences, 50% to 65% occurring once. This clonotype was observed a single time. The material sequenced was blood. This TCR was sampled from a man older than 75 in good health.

The CDR3 nucleotides are TGTGCCACCAGGGACAGAACGAACACTGAAGCTTTCTTT. It yields the protein CATRDRTNTEAFF. The chain has TRBV24-1 and TRBJ1-1; D is possibly TRBD1 (6 bases). Germline V gene sequence: CDR1 KGHDR, CDR2 SFDVKD. Deletions cut 7 bases from V and 1 base from J, with 9 bases between. CDR3 length equals 13 residues.